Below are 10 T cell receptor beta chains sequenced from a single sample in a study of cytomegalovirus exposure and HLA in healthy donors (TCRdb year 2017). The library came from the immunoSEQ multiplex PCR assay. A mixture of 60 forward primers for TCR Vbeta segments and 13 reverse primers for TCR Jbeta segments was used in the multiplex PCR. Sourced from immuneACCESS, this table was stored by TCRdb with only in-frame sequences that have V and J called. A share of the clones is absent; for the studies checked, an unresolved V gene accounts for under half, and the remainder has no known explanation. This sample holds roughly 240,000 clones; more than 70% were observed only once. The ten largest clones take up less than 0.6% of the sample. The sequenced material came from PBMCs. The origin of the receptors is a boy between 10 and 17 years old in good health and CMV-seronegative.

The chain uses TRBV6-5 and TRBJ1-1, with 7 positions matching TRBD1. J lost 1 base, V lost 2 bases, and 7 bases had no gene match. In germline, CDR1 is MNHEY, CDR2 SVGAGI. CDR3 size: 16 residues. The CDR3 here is CASSYGQARGNTEAFF. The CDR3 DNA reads TGTGCCAGCAGTTACGGACAGGCGAGAGGGAACACTGAAGCTTTCTTT.

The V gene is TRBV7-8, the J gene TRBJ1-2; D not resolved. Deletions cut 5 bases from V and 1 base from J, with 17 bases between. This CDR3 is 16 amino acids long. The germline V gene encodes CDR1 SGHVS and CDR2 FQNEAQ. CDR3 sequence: CASSRLFRGFNYGYTF. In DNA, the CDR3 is TGTGCCAGCAGCCGCCTTTTCAGAGGCTTTAACTATGGCTACACCTTC.

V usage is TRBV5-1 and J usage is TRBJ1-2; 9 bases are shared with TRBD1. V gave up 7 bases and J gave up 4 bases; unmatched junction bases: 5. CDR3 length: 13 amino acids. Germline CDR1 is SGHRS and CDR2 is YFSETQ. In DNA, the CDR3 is TGCGCCAGCGGCGACAGGGGGTCCTATGGCTACACCTTC. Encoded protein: CASGDRGSYGYTF. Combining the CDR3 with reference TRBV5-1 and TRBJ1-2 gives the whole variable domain KAGVTQTPRYLIKTRGQQVTLSCSPISGHRSVSWYQQTPGQGLQFLFEYFSETQRNKGNFPGRFSGRQFSNSRSEMNVSTLELGDSALYLCASGDRGSYGYTFGSGTRLTVV.

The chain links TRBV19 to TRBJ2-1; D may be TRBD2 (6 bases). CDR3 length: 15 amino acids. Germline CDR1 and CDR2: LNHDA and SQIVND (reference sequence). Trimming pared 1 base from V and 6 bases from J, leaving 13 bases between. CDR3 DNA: TGTGCCAGTAGTATAGGGGGTTGGAGGGTCAATGAGCAGTTCTTC. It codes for CASSIGGWRVNEQFF.

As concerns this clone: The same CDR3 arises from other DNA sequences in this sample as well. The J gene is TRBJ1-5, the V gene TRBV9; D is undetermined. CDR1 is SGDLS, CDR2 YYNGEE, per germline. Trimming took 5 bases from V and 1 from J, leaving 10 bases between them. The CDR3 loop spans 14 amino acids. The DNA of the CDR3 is TGTGCCAGCAGTCCCGGAGCAAGCAATCAGCCCCAGCATTTT. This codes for CASSPGASNQPQHF.

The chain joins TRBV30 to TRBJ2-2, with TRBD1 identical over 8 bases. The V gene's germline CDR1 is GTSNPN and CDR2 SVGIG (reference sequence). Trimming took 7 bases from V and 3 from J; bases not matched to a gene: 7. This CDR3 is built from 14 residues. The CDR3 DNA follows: TGTGCCTCCAGGGGGCGGGTGGACACCGGGGAGCTGTTTTTT. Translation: CASRGRVDTGELFF. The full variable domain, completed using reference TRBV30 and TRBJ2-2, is SQTIHQWPATLVQPVGSPLSLECTVEGTSNPNLYWYRQAAGRGLQLLFYSVGIGQISSEVPQNLSASRPQDRQFILSSKKLLLSDSGFYLCASRGRVDTGELFFGEGSRLTVL.

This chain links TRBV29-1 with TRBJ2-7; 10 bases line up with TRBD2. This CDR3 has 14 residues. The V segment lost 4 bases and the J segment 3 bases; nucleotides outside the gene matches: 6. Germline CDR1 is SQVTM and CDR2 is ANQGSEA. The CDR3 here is CSVGLASGSYEQYF. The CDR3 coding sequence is TGCAGCGTTGGGTTGGCTAGCGGGAGCTACGAGCAGTACTTC.

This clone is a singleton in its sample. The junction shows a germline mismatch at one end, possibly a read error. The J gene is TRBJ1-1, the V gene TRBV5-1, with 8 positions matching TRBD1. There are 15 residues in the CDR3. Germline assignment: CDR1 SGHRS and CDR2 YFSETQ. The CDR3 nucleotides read TGCGCCAGCAGCGCCGCCCAGGGGGCTCACACTGGAGCTTTCTTT. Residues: CASSAAQGAHTGAFF.

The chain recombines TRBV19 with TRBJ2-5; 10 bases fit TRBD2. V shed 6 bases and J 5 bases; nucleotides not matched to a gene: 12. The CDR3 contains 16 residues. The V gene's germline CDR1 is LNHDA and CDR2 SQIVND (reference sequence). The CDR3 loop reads CASSAIGLAEGETQYF. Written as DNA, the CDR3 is TGTGCCAGTAGCGCGATCGGACTAGCGGAAGGGGAGACCCAGTACTTC.

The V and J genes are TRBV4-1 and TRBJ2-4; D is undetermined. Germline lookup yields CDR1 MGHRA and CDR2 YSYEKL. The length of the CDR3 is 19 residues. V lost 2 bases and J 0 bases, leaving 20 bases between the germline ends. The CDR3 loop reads CASSQIIFMGARAKNIQYF. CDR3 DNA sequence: TGCGCCAGCAGCCAAATAATATTCATGGGCGCACGAGCCAAAAACATTCAGTACTTC.